This TCR beta chain was observed in a study of shared clonotypes between healthy human individuals (dated by TCRdb to the early 2020s). Describing the broader study: The cohort included a few men and a couple of women between 18 and 49 years of age. To estimate repertoire size and how much clonotypes are shared between individuals, the study performed deep sequencing of blood TCR repertoires from roughly five healthy adults. To increase sequencing depth and limit assay-specific biases, different laboratories used diverse techniques to prepare libraries and sequence TCR repertoires. Between about 0.94 and 8.9 billion PBMCs per donor were obtained by leukapheresis. Findings and caveats that apply to the study as a whole: Sampling was limited to blood, and TCR repertoires in tissue likely differ from TCR repertoires in blood. Pairwise subsampling led to the expectation that sequencing depth would affect the degree of clonotype sharing among donors. Because the study included a small number of donors, the genetic and exposure-history diversity represented was limited.

Using the deep immunoSEQ assay, multiplex PCR amplified TCR CDR3 regions from genomic DNA. Genomic DNA extracted from each cell subset was distributed evenly over all wells of several immunoSEQ 96-well plates, and each plate served as one replicate. For unsorted PBMC, each replicate PCR was loaded with roughly 0.3 ug genomic DNA, equivalent to tens of thousands of T cell genomes. Ten immunoSEQ deep assay plates were used to sequence the unsorted PBMC genomic DNA. Purified libraries were measured with a Qubit 3.0 fluorometer, size-checked on a Bioanalyzer 2100, and measured again with the KAPA Library Quantification kit. Every immunoSEQ 96-well plate was sequenced on a separate single-read 150-cycle Illumina NextSeq 550 flow cell. The paper's processing steps were these. The immunoSEQ output contained only junctional sequences without quality scores, so filtering could not match that applied to full-length reads. Sequences were annotated with PyIR, a Python wrapper for IgBLAST v1.9, and V/J genes and CDR3 were assigned using IMGT germline references. Reads were removed for weak V/J assignments (E-value above 1e-6), missing CDR3, stop codons, out-of-frame junctions, or ambiguous translated residues. V3J clonotypes were defined as sequences sharing the same inferred V gene, J gene, and CDR3 amino acid sequence. To compute the percentage overlap between repertoires, the number of shared unique clonotypes was divided by the size of the smaller repertoire. Richness of each repertoire was evaluated using RTK rarefaction, the Chao1 estimator, and Recon v2.1 estimates of unobserved clonotypes. TCRdb holds this immuneACCESS table with in-frame rearrangements only. Some clones are missing; in checked studies, unresolved V genes explain under half, and the rest has no known cause. From that table come the V and J calls and clone size; the DNA was used to work out D and trimming. The sample table lists 400,000 to 600,000 clones, 75% to 80% of them with a count of one. Around 12% of the sample rests with the top ten.

Healthy HIV-negative adults with no recently reported acute infections or vaccinations were included as donors. All donors were Caucasian adults living in Nashville, Tennessee, USA. For unsorted samples, about 90 million PBMCs were counted and genomic DNA was extracted with the QIAamp DNA Blood Mini kit. After blood collection by leukapheresis, PBMCs were isolated using Ficoll-Histopaque density gradient centrifugation and then cryopreserved in the vapor phase of liquid nitrogen. Comment on this clone: The specificity of this receptor is unknown. Base qualities are not at hand, and no much larger clone is one base apart.

Trimming accounts for 3 bases at V and 6 bases at J, while the number of junction bases matched to no gene is 3. The CDR3 measures 13 amino acids from cysteine to phenylalanine. The sequence is cut down to CDR3 DNA, 39 bases in frame from base 1. Reading the germline V gene gives CDR1 LGHNA and CDR2 YNFKEQ. Specimen: PBMCs. This receptor was taken from a woman aged 40-49 years in good health. Some clones in this sample may be carry-over from other donors' samples. The V and J segments used are TRBV4-2 and TRBJ2-3, with 7 junctional bases fitting TRBD2. The CDR3 region has the sequence CASSQGGLDTQYF. The DNA sequence reads TGTGCCAGCAGCCAGGGGGGGTTGGATACGCAGTATTTT.